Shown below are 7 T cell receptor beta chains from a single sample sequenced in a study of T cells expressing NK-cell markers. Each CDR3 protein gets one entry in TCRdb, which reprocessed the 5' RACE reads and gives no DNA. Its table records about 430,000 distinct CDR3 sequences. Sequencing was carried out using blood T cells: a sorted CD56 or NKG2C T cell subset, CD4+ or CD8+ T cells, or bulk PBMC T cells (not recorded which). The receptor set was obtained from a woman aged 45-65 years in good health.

CDR3 sequence: CASLKSLSSYNEQFF. This chain uses TRBV11-3 with TRBJ2-1. This CDR3 is built from 15 residues. Germline-derived CDR1 and CDR2 are SGHNT and YENEEA.

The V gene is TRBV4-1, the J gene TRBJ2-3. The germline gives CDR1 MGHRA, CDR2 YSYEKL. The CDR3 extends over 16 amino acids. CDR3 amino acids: CASSQDLGVRSDTQYF.

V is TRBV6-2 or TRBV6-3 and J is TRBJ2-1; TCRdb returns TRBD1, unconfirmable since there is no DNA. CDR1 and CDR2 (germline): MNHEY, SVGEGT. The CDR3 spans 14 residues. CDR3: CASSYSGGTDEQFF.

The CDR3 loop is CASSLDRSDGYTF. The chain carries TRBV11-2 and TRBJ1-2. Germline CDR1 is SGHAT and CDR2 is FQNNGV. This CDR3 has 13 residues.

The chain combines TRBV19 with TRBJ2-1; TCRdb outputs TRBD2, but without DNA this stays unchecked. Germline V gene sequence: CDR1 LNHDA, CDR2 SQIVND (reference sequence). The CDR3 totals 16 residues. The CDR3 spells CASSRAGGPNGNEQFF.

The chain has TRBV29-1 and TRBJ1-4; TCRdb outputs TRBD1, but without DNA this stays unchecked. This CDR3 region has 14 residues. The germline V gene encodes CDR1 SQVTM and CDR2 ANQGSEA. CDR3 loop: CSVLEGATNEKLFF.

The chain's CDR3 is CSVDEAGEPRSTNEQFF. V usage is TRBV29-1 and J usage is TRBJ2-1; TCRdb's D call of TRBD2 is untestable without DNA. CDR1 and CDR2 from the germline V gene are SQVTM and ANQGSEA. The CDR3 contains 17 residues.